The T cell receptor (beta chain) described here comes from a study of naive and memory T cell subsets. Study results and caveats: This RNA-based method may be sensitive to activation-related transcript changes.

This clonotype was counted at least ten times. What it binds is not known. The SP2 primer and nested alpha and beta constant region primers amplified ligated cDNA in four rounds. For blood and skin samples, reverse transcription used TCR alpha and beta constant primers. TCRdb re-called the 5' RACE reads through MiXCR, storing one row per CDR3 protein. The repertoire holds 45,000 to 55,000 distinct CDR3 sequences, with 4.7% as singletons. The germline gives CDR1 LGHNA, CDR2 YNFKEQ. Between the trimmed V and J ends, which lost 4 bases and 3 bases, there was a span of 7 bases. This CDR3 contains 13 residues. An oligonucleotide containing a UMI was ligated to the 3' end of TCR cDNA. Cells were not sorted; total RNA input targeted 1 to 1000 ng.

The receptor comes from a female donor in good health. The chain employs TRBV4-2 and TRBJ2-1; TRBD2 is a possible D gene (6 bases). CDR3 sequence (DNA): TGTGCCAGCAGCCCGGGGGACTACAATGAGCAGTTCTTC. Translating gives CASSPGDYNEQFF.